Described below is a single T cell receptor (beta chain) sequence and its context. Antigen unknown. Libraries of TRB cDNA were made by 5' RACE and carried UMIs. From the 5' RACE reads, TCRdb lists one entry per CDR3 protein and no DNA. The repertoire table contains 65,000 to 75,000 distinct CDR3 sequences. Definition of naive CD8+ T cells rested on a CD45RO-CCR7+CD27+CD95- profile. This record belongs to a study of CXCR3-negative and CXCR3-positive naive CD8 T cells. Study conclusions and caveats: Memory, not naive, CXCR3-negative and CXCR3-positive cells differed in TRBV-TRBJ usage. CXCR3-positive naive cells had TRB CDR3s that were more hydrophobic than CXCR3-negative naive cells had. Because surface CD5 did not distinguish the naive subsets, TCR strength was inferred from TRB CDR3 properties. Sequencing showed both naive subsets with comparably high diversity, and memory CD8+ cells much lower.

The CDR3 totals 15 residues. The V gene's germline CDR1 is SGHKS and CDR2 YYEKEE (reference sequence). Sequencing input: naive CXCR3+ CD8+ T cells from blood. Subset reported: CD45RO-CCR7+CD27+CD95- naive CD8+ T cells expressing CXCR3 (TNR3+). The source is a human donor in good health. Some clones in this sample may be carry-over from other donors' samples. The V and J genes are TRBV5-5 and TRBJ1-1. The CDR3 sequence: CASSFGGGGDTEALF.